Presented here are 27 T cell receptor beta chains from one specimen sequenced in a study of identical twins. TCRdb called the 5' RACE reads again in MiXCR, with one record for every CDR3 protein. This sample carries 1.5 million to 2 million distinct CDR3 sequences, around a third of them seen once, and the ten largest clones take more than 0.25%. The sample was cord blood. The receptors were gathered from a newborn girl in good health.

CDR3 coding DNA: TGTGCCAGCAGTTTTGGGAGGTTGCCCTACAATGAGCAGTTCTTC. It yields the protein CASSFGRLPYNEQFF. The chain employs TRBV12-3 or TRBV12-4 and TRBJ2-1, with D perhaps matching TRBD2 (6 bases). The CDR3 is 15 residues long. With 3 bases removed from V and 2 bases from J, the gap between germline ends came to 11 bases.

This chain uses TRBV25-1 with TRBJ2-7; D may be TRBD1 (6 bases). V was trimmed by 4 bases and J by 2 bases, leaving 12 bases between them. CDR3 size: 14 residues. Per the germline V gene, CDR1 is MGHDK and CDR2 is SYGVNS. CDR3 sequence reads: CASSARTAPYEQYF. The CDR3 nucleotides are TGTGCCAGCAGTGCCCGGACAGCCCCCTACGAGCAGTACTTC.

This clonotype was counted many times. The chain carries TRBV11-1 and TRBJ2-7; D gene unclear. V dropped 2 bases and J dropped 5 bases, with 10 bases sitting between them. The CDR3 has 13 residues. CDR1 SGHAT and CDR2 FQDESV come from the germline V gene (reference sequence). CDR3 nucleotide sequence: TGTGCCAGCAGCTTACGGGCTAGAGACGAGCAGTACTTC. Translation gives CASSLRARDEQYF.

This chain uses TRBV20-1 with TRBJ2-2, with D hard to call. V shed 3 bases and J shed 5 bases, with 10 bases lying between them. This CDR3 region has 13 residues. Germline-derived CDR1 and CDR2 are DFQATT and SNEGSKA (reference sequence). CDR3 protein: CSARSSPTGELFF. The CDR3 DNA follows: TGCAGTGCTAGGTCGTCCCCTACCGGGGAGCTGTTTTTT.

The V gene is TRBV9, the J gene TRBJ1-1; D remains ambiguous. Between the trimmed V and J ends, which lost 6 bases and 1 base, there was a span of 19 bases. The CDR3 extends over 16 amino acids. Germline loops: CDR1 SGDLS, CDR2 YYNGEE. CDR3 bases: TGTGCCAGCAAAGTGTTCAAGGGAAGGTCGAACACTGAAGCTTTCTTT. Amino acids: CASKVFKGRSNTEAFF.

V is TRBV10-3 and J is TRBJ2-1; 7 nucleotides align to TRBD2. The CDR3 sequence is 15 residues long. Germline lookup yields CDR1 ENHRY and CDR2 SYGVKD. V trimming: 0 bases; J trimming: 6 bases; junction bases outside the gene matches: 5. In nucleotides, the CDR3 is TGTGCCATCAGTGAGTCGGCGGGAGATATCAATGAGCAGTTCTTC. Residues: CAISESAGDINEQFF.

This rearrangement joins TRBV28 to TRBJ2-7; 9 nucleotides align to TRBD1. This CDR3 is 17 amino acids long. The junction had 19 bases not matched to a gene; V was cut back by 6 bases and J by 7 bases. Germline lookup yields CDR1 MDHEN and CDR2 SYDVKM. The CDR3 DNA sequence: TGTGCCAGCAGAGAGGACAGGGGCGACTACGCCTACAATGAGCAGTACTTC. This codes for CASREDRGDYAYNEQYF. The full variable domain, rest sourced from reference TRBV28 and TRBJ2-7, is DVKVTQSSRYLVKRTGEKVFLECVQDMDHENMFWYRQDPGLGLRLIYFSYDVKMKEKGDIPEGYSVSREKKERFSLILESASTNQTSMYLCASREDRGDYAYNEQYFGPGTRLTVT.

This chain joins TRBV3-1 and TRBJ2-1, with 7 bases identical to TRBD2. The J call may be mistaken, given a closer DNA end match to TRBJ2-7. The V gene's germline CDR1 is LGHDT and CDR2 YNNKEL (reference sequence). The CDR3 is made up of 17 amino acids. The CDR3 nucleotides are TGTGCCAGCAGCCAAGGGGGACTACAGAGCTCCTACAATGAGCAGTACTTC. Translating gives CASSQGGLQSSYNEQYF.

This clonotype has more than one count but fewer than ten. This chain uses TRBV7-9 with TRBJ2-3, with D possibly matching TRBD1 (5 bases). There are 15 residues in the CDR3. The V and J ends lost 4 bases and 2 bases respectively, with 13 bases between them. Germline CDR1 reads SEHNR; CDR2 reads FQNEAQ (reference sequence). The CDR3 loop reads CASSYPGRDTDTQYF. CDR3 in DNA: TGTGCCAGCAGCTACCCCGGCAGGGACACAGATACGCAGTATTTT.

The chain links TRBV7-2 to TRBJ1-1, with D perhaps matching TRBD1 (6 bases). The CDR3 runs to 15 residues. Germline V lookup: CDR1 SGHTA, CDR2 FQGNSA. Trimming pared 5 bases from V and 10 bases from J, leaving 23 bases between. For the CDR3, the DNA is TGTGCCAGCAGCAAGACCGACAGGATGATACACTTAGCTTTCTTT. This encodes CASSKTDRMIHLAFF.

On this clonotype itself: A much larger clone lies one base from this, so it may be a read error. This chain uses TRBV27 with TRBJ2-1; D perhaps matches TRBD2 (7 bases). The germline gives CDR1 MNHEY, CDR2 SMNVEV (reference sequence). Trimming cost V 6 bases and J 4 bases, with 16 bases left between them. This CDR3 has 15 residues. CDR3 amino acids: CASRGGQAGYNEQFF. In DNA form, the CDR3 reads TGTGCCAGCAGGGGGGGACAAGCGGGATACAATGAGCAGTTCTTC.

This clonotype came up a few times. The CDR3 DNA is TGCAGTGCTAGAGATGCTGGGGGACGGAGAGATACGCAGTATTTT. Its protein is CSARDAGGRRDTQYF. This chain joins TRBV20-1 and TRBJ2-3, with D perhaps given as TRBD1 or TRBD2 (5 bases each). This CDR3 has 15 residues. Trimming removed 0 bases at V and 5 bases at J, with 15 bases between. Looked up from germline, CDR1 is DFQATT and CDR2 is SNEGSKA (reference sequence).

The chain couples TRBV5-6 to TRBJ2-5; 11 nucleotides match TRBD2. The CDR3 consists of 17 residues. J was trimmed by 11 bases and V by 0 bases; bases with no gene match: 15. Per the germline V gene, CDR1 is SGHDT and CDR2 is YYEEEE. The CDR3 here is CASSLALAGGPSNEQYF. DNA for the CDR3: TGTGCCAGCAGCTTGGCATTAGCGGGAGGGCCAAGCAATGAGCAGTACTTC.

Only one count was recorded for this clonotype. The V and J genes are TRBV28 and TRBJ2-5; D is unclear. The V gene's germline CDR1 is MDHEN and CDR2 SYDVKM. V was clipped by 5 bases and J by 5 bases, with 9 bases between them. There are 12 residues in the CDR3. The CDR3 sequence is CASSGVVETQYF. The CDR3, as DNA: TGTGCCAGCAGTGGGGTCGTGGAGACCCAGTACTTC. The complete variable domain, with remaining parts taken from reference TRBV28 and TRBJ2-5, reads DVKVTQSSRYLVKRTGEKVFLECVQDMDHENMFWYRQDPGLGLRLIYFSYDVKMKEKGDIPEGYSVSREKKERFSLILESASTNQTSMYLCASSGVVETQYFGPGTRLLVL.

In this sample, this clonotype turned up a few times. J is TRBJ2-1 and V is TRBV20-1, with a tentative D call TRBD2 (6 bases). The germline V and J ends were trimmed by 4 bases and 5 bases, with 21 bases remaining between them. From germline, CDR1 is DFQATT and CDR2 SNEGSKA (reference sequence). This CDR3 has 16 residues. The CDR3 region has the DNA TGCAGTGCTAAAGGGTTGGGGGTAGCGGAACACAATGAGCAGTTCTTC. Protein product: CSAKGLGVAEHNEQFF.

This clonotype was observed once. The chain couples TRBV5-6 to TRBJ1-2; 7 nucleotides agree with TRBD1. CDR1 SGHDT and CDR2 YYEEEE come from the germline V gene. The CDR3 covers 13 residues. The J segment lost 4 bases and the V segment lost 3 bases, leaving 3 bases of the junction unmatched. As DNA, the CDR3 is TGTGCCAGCAGCTGGGCAGGGGGCTATGGCTACACCTTC. It specifies CASSWAGGYGYTF.

This chain joins TRBV20-1 and TRBJ1-1; D ambiguous. V was pared by 3 bases and J by 1 base, with 12 bases between. The CDR3 spans 14 residues. The germline V gene has CDR1 DFQATT and CDR2 SNEGSKA (reference sequence). CDR3 nucleotides: TGCAGTGCTAGTAGGAGGACCACGAACACTGAAGCTTTCTTT. Its protein product is CSASRRTTNTEAFF.

This clonotype appeared a few times. This chain links TRBV27 with TRBJ2-3; D is unresolved. CDR3 length equals 16 residues. Germline lookup yields CDR1 MNHEY and CDR2 SMNVEV (reference sequence). Trimming took 2 bases from V and 0 from J, leaving 12 bases between them. The CDR3 DNA is TGTGCCAGCAGTTTAGGGCGGACCCTAAGCACAGATACGCAGTATTTT. It encodes CASSLGRTLSTDTQYF.

The rearrangement links TRBV5-8 to TRBJ1-2; D not certain. The CDR3 has 14 residues. Germline CDR1 is SGHTS and CDR2 is YDEGEE. The germline V and J ends were trimmed by 0 bases and 8 bases, with 14 bases remaining between them. CDR3 DNA: TGTGCCAGCAGCTTGGGTCGTTCGGGTAACGGCTACACCTTC. Amino acids: CASSLGRSGNGYTF. The full variable domain, its missing parts supplied by reference TRBV5-8 and TRBJ1-2, is EAGVTQSPTHLIKTRGQQATLRCSPISGHTSVYWYQQALGLGLQFLLWYDEGEERNRGNFPPRFSGRQFPNYSSELNVNALELEDSALYLCASSLGRSGNGYTFGSGTRLTVV.

This clonotype was picked up a small number of times. The DNA for the CDR3 is TGTGCCAGCAGCTCAGGGGTCGGGGAGCTGTTTTTT. It yields the protein CASSSGVGELFF. The chain carries TRBV11-2 and TRBJ2-2; D possibly corresponds to TRBD1 (6 bases). Germline CDR1 reads SGHAT; CDR2 reads FQNNGV. The length of the CDR3 is 12 residues. Deletions cut 4 bases from V and 7 bases from J, with 7 bases between.

The chain combines TRBV7-2 with TRBJ1-2; the match to TRBD1 covers 9 bases. Germline V CDR1 and CDR2: SGHTA, FQGNSA. V shed 0 bases and J 3 bases; nucleotides not matched to a gene: 2. The CDR3 is 15 amino acids. In DNA form, the CDR3 reads TGTGCCAGCAGCTTAGCCGGACAGGGGCACTATGGCTACACCTTC. Protein: CASSLAGQGHYGYTF.

This clonotype was picked up many times. The chain is built from TRBV20-1 and TRBJ2-7, with 7 bases that match TRBD1. V dropped 0 bases and J dropped 1; count of bases not matched to a gene: 6. CDR1 DFQATT and CDR2 SNEGSKA come from the germline V gene (reference sequence). This CDR3 is 15 amino acids long. The CDR3 is CSARDGRTGSYEQYF. The CDR3 nucleotides read TGCAGTGCTAGAGATGGGCGGACAGGTTCCTACGAGCAGTACTTC.

This clonotype occurred a few times. The chain couples TRBV20-1 to TRBJ2-7, with D perhaps matching TRBD2 (6 bases). Trimming shortened V by 4 bases and J by 2 bases, and 27 bases separated the two germline ends. Germline V gene data show CDR1 as DFQATT and CDR2 as SNEGSKA (reference sequence). The CDR3 length is 18 residues. Written as DNA, the CDR3 is TGCAGTGCTATAGAACCTCAGGACGGGGGTAAAAAAACCTACGAGCAGTACTTC. Translation: CSAIEPQDGGKKTYEQYF.

This chain links TRBV3-1 with TRBJ2-7; a weak D match, TRBD1 (5 bases). CDR3 length: 14 amino acids. Trimming pared 4 bases from V and 2 bases from J, leaving 12 bases between. The germline CDR1 and CDR2 sequences are LGHDT and YNNKEL (reference sequence). The CDR3 DNA sequence: TGTGCCAGCAGCCCAGCTCAGGGTACCTACGAGCAGTACTTC. Translation: CASSPAQGTYEQYF.

The gene calls are TRBV20-1 and TRBJ2-7, with 13 bases fitting TRBD2. J gave up 2 bases and V 2 bases, and 3 bases lay outside the gene matches. Germline V lookup: CDR1 DFQATT, CDR2 SNEGSKA (reference sequence). The length of the CDR3 is 15 residues. Written as DNA, the CDR3 is TGCAGTGCTAGACCACTAGCGGGAGGGACCTACGAGCAGTACTTC. Translated, it gives CSARPLAGGTYEQYF.

In its sample, this clonotype was seen many times. The rearrangement joins TRBV7-9 to TRBJ2-4, with D uncertain. The CDR3 spans 13 residues. Deletions cut 4 bases from V and 1 base from J, with 5 bases between. Germline V gives CDR1 SEHNR, CDR2 FQNEAQ (reference sequence). The CDR3 reads CASSSRAKNIQYF. The CDR3 DNA follows: TGTGCCAGCAGCTCCAGGGCCAAAAACATTCAGTACTTC.

This clonotype occurred a few times. The chain joins TRBV6-2 or TRBV6-3 to TRBJ1-4; weak D call: TRBD1 (5 bases). From germline, CDR1 is MNHEY and CDR2 SVGEGT. V dropped 4 bases and J dropped 15 bases, with 18 bases sitting between them. The CDR3 covers 13 residues. In DNA form, the CDR3 reads TGTGCCAGCAGTTCGACCCGGGACCGAGTGGTGTTTTTT. Translating gives CASSSTRDRVVFF.